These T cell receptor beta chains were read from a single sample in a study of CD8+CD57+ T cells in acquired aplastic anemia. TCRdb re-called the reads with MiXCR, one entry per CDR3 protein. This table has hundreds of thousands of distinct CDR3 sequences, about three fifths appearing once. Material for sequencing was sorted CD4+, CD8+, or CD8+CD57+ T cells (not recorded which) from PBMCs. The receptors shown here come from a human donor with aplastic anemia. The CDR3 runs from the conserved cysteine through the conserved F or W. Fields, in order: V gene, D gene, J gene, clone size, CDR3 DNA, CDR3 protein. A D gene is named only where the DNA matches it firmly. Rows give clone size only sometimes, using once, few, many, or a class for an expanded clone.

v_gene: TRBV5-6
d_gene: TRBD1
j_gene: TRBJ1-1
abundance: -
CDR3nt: TGTGCCAGCAGACCGGGACAGGGAGGGTACACTGAAGCTTTCTTT
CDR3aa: CASRPGQGGYTEAFF

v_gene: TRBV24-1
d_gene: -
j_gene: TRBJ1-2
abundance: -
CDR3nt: TGTGCCACCTTCGATGAGAGCGGCGGAAAGGATGGCTATGGCTACACCTTC
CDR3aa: CATFDESGGKDGYGYTF

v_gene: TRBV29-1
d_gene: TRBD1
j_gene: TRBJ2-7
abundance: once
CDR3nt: TGCAGCGTCTCCGGGACAGGGGGCCTCGACGAGCAGTACTTC
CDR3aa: CSVSGTGGLDEQYF

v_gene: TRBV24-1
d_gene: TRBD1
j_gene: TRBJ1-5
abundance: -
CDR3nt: TGTGCCACCAGTGACCCTACAGGGGATCAGCCCCAGCATTTT
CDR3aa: CATSDPTGDQPQHF

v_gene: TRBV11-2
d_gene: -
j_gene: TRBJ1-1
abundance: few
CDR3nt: TGTGCCAGCAGCCGAGTACAGGGATTAGGGGCAGCTTTCTTT
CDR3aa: CASSRVQGLGAAFF

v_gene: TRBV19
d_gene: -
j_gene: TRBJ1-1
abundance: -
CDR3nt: TGTGCCAGTAGTACAGGGATGAACACTGAAGCTTTCTTT
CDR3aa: CASSTGMNTEAFF

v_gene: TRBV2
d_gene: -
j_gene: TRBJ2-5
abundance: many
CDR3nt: TGTGCCAGCAGAGAGCTAGTCACGGGGGAGACCCAGTACTTC
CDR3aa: CASRELVTGETQYF

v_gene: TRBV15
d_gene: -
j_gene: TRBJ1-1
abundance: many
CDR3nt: TGTGCCACCAGCTGGGGGGAGAGCCGAATCTTCTTT
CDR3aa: CATSWGESRIFF

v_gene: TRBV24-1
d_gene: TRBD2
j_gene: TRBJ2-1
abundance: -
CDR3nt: TGTGCCACCAGTGACCCGACTAGCGGGAGACTCGATGAGCAGTTCTTC
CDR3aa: CATSDPTSGRLDEQFF

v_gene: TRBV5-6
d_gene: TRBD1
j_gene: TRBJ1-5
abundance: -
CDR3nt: TGTGCCACTTCGACAGGGGCTAATCAGCCCCAGCATTTT
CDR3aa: CATSTGANQPQHF

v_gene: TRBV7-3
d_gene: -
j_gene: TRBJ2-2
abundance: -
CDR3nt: TGTGCCAGCAGCTCTTGGGTTCCCGGATCCGGGGAGCTGTTTTTT
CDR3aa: CASSSWVPGSGELFF

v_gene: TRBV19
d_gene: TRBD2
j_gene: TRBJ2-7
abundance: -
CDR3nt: TGTGCCAGTAGTATAGATCTATTCGGGCAGCGGGAAGGCTACGAGCAGTACTTC
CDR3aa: CASSIDLFGQREGYEQYF

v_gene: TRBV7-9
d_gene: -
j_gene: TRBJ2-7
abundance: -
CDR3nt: TGTGCCAGCAGCTTTACAGGAATCTCCTACGAGCAGTACTTC
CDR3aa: CASSFTGISYEQYF

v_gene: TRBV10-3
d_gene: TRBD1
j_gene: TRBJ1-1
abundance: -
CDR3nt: TGTGCCATCAGTGGACAGGGGGCGGACGTTGAAGCTTTCTTT
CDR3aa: CAISGQGADVEAFF

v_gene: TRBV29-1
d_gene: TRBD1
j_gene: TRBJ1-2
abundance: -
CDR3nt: TGCAGCGTGCCGGGACAGGGGGGTGGCTACACCTTC
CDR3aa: CSVPGQGGGYTF

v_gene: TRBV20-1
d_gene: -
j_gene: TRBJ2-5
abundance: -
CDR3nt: TGCAGTGCAACTGATACAGGGACGCGAGAGACCCAGTACTTC
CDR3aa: CSATDTGTRETQYF